This entry lists 13 T cell receptor beta chains sequenced from one sample in a study of blood T cell repertoires in COVID-19. TCRdb's copy holds only in-frame clones and misses some; the assay was immunoSEQ multiplex PCR. The table has tens of thousands of clones, about four fifths seen once. Sequencing was performed on peripheral blood. Every receptor here comes from a man in his 70s with acute or convalescent COVID-19.

This clone was recorded once. This chain uses TRBV2 with TRBJ2-3, with 12 bases matching TRBD2. The CDR3 sequence is 16 residues long. Germline V gene data show CDR1 as SNHLY and CDR2 as FYNNEI. V shed 2 bases and J 9 bases; nucleotides not matched to a gene: 9. The CDR3 sequence: CASSEMASGRAETQYF. CDR3 in DNA: TGTGCCAGCAGTGAAATGGCTAGCGGGAGGGCCGAGACGCAGTATTTT.

With regard to this clone: One end of the junction fails to match germline, which may point to a read error. The chain combines TRBV29-1 with TRBJ1-3; TRBD1 matches at 9 bases. This CDR3 spans 14 amino acids. Germline V lookup: CDR1 SQVTM, CDR2 ANQGSEA. Here the CDR3 reads CSVEGQGTGNTIYF. CDR3 DNA: TGCAGCGTGGAAGGACAGGGGACTGGAAACACCATATATTTT.

The V and J genes are TRBV6-5 and TRBJ1-4; D uncertain. Per germline, CDR1 MNHEY and CDR2 SVGAGI. Between the trimmed V and J ends, which lost 7 bases and 0 bases, there was a span of 9 bases. The CDR3 sequence is 14 residues long. For the CDR3, the DNA is TGTGCCAGCACTCACAGCTCAACTAATGAAAAACTGTTTTTT. Translated: CASTHSSTNEKLFF.

This sequence joins TRBV5-1 and TRBJ2-1; 8 bases map to TRBD1. Germline V gene data show CDR1 as SGHRS and CDR2 as YFSETQ. This CDR3 has 16 residues. The V segment lost 2 bases and the J segment 6 bases; nucleotides outside the gene matches: 10. CDR3 residues: CASSFGRDTGGNEQFF. The CDR3 coding sequence is TGCGCCAGCAGCTTCGGTAGGGATACAGGGGGCAATGAGCAGTTCTTC. Combining the CDR3 with reference TRBV5-1 and TRBJ2-1 gives the whole variable domain KAGVTQTPRYLIKTRGQQVTLSCSPISGHRSVSWYQQTPGQGLQFLFEYFSETQRNKGNFPGRFSGRQFSNSRSEMNVSTLELGDSALYLCASSFGRDTGGNEQFFGPGTRLTVL.

This chain connects TRBV21-1 to TRBJ2-5; TRBD1, the table's D call, was not compared with the DNA. TRBV21-1 is tagged as a pseudogene. There are 15 residues in the CDR3. This CDR3 reads CATVTGTEYQETQYF. The CDR3, as DNA: TGTGCCACCGTAACCGGGACAGAGTACCAAGAGACCCAGTACTTC.

The genes are TRBV9 and TRBJ2-6; 10 nucleotides line up with TRBD1. The CDR3 contains 18 residues. The trim removed 4 bases at V and 0 bases at J, leaving 7 bases unmatched. Germline CDR1 and CDR2: SGDLS and YYNGEE. CDR3 nucleotide sequence: TGTGCCAGCAGCTCTCGACAGGGGGCTAGCTCTGGGGCCAACGTCCTGACTTTC. Translation: CASSSRQGASSGANVLTF.

As DNA, the CDR3 is TGTGCCAGCAGCCAAGGACCGGGACTAGCTAAAGAGACCCAGTACTTC. It yields the protein CASSQGPGLAKETQYF. This chain connects TRBV4-2 to TRBJ2-5, with 9 bases that match TRBD2. The CDR3 is 16 residues long. CDR1 is LGHNA, CDR2 YNFKEQ, per germline. The J segment lost 3 bases and the V segment lost 1 base, leaving 6 bases of the junction unmatched.

The chain links TRBV14 to TRBJ1-2, with 8 bases lining up with TRBD1. Trimming took 4 bases from V and 3 from J; bases not matched to a gene: 4. There are 14 residues in the CDR3. The germline gives CDR1 SGHDN, CDR2 FVKESK. CDR3 in amino acids: CASSPRGRDYGYTF. Written as DNA, the CDR3 is TGTGCCAGCAGCCCCAGGGGGCGCGACTATGGCTACACCTTC.

V gene TRBV19 combines with J gene TRBJ2-1, with TRBD1 matching 7 bases. The CDR3 has 16 amino acids. After removal of 5 bases from V and 1 base from J, the junction contained 8 bases not matched to a gene. CDR1 and CDR2 (germline): LNHDA, SQIVND (reference sequence). CDR3 sequence (DNA): TGTGCCAGTAGTTCCCATGGGACAGAATCCTACAATGAGCAGTTCTTC. Residues: CASSSHGTESYNEQFF. Full variable domain (outside the CDR3, taken from reference TRBV19 and TRBJ2-1): DGGITQSPKYLFRKEGQNVTLSCEQNLNHDAMYWYRQDPGQGLRLIYYSQIVNDFQKGDIAEGYSVSREKKESFPLTVTSAQKNPTAFYLCASSSHGTESYNEQFFGPGTRLTVL.

The table lists this clone with a few counts. V is TRBV5-1 and J is TRBJ2-4, with 7 bases identical to TRBD1. Trimming removed 4 bases from V and 1 base from J; junction bases left unmatched: 8. The germline gives CDR1 SGHRS, CDR2 YFSETQ. This CDR3 is 16 amino acids long. CDR3 DNA: TGCGCCAGCAGCGAGGGACAGTTGGGGGCCAAAAACATTCAGTACTTC. It is translated as CASSEGQLGAKNIQYF.

The J gene is TRBJ2-2, the V gene TRBV10-2; perhaps TRBD1 as D (6 bases). CDR3 size: 12 residues. The V and J ends lost 6 bases and 6 bases respectively, with 8 bases between them. Germline loops: CDR1 WSHSY, CDR2 SAAADI. CDR3 DNA: TGCGCCAGCAGCCGACAGGCCGGGGAGCTGTTTTTT. Translation gives CASSRQAGELFF.

The table lists this clone with a count of one. V gene TRBV4-1 combines with J gene TRBJ2-3, with unresolved D. The CDR3 extends over 15 amino acids. The V gene's germline CDR1 is MGHRA and CDR2 YSYEKL. V was clipped by 0 bases and J by 0 bases, with 7 bases between them. The CDR3 reads CASSQDRESTDTQYF. CDR3 DNA sequence: TGCGCCAGCAGCCAAGATCGCGAGAGCACAGATACGCAGTATTTT.

This chain connects TRBV7-3 to TRBJ2-1; weak D call: TRBD2 (6 bases). The germline gives CDR1 SGHTA, CDR2 FQGTGA. The CDR3 is 16 residues long. The V end lost 5 bases, the J end lost 1 base, and 15 bases lay between the germline ends. CDR3 loop: CASSPSRTISYNEQFF. CDR3 in DNA: TGTGCCAGCAGCCCATCCCGGACTATTTCCTACAATGAGCAGTTCTTC.